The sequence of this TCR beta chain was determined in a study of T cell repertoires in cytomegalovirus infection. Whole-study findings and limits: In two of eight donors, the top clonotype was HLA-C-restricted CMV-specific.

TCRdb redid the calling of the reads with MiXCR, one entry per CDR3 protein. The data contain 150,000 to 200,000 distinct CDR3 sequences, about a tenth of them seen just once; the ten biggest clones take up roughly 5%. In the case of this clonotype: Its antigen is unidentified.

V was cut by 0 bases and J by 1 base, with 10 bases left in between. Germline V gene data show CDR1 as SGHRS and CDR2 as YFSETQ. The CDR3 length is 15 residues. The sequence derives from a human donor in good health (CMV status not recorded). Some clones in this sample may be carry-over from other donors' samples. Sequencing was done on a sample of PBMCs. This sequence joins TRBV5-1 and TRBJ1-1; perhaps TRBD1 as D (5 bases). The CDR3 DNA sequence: TGCGCCAGCAGCTTGGGGGGGGGGGGGAACACTGAAGCTTTCTTT. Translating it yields CASSLGGGGNTEAFF.